The 27 T cell receptor beta chains in this list originate from one sample, sequenced in a study of a mutant IDH1 vaccine in newly diagnosed glioma. Profiling relied on immunoSEQ multiplex PCR, and the TCRdb table lists in-frame clones only, not all of them. The sample lists about 62,000 clones; 89% were seen once. The antigens of these receptors remain unknown. As to time point: week 11, during vaccination. Alongside topical imiquimod, each dose of vaccine comprised 300 ug of mutant IDH1 20-mer peptide. The material was PBMCs, obtained from a glioma patient whose treatment included an IDH1 peptide vaccine. These receptors originate from a man between 40 and 49 years old with glioma.

This chain links TRBV27 with TRBJ1-2, with 9 bases identical to TRBD1. The J segment lost 7 bases and the V segment lost 6 bases, leaving 9 bases of the junction unmatched. The CDR3 is made up of 14 amino acids. The germline V gene has CDR1 MNHEY and CDR2 SMNVEV (reference sequence). The CDR3 loop reads CASSFKQGASGYTF. DNA of the CDR3: TGTGCCAGCAGCTTCAAACAGGGGGCCTCTGGCTACACCTTC.

The chain couples TRBV4-2 to TRBJ2-7; TRBD2 is a possible D gene (6 bases). This CDR3 has 17 residues. V was trimmed by 0 bases and J by 2 bases, leaving 17 bases between them. Per germline, CDR1 LGHNA and CDR2 YNFKEQ. CDR3 sequence (DNA): TGTGCCAGCAGCCAAGACGGGCGAGCGGGTGTCACCTACGAGCAGTACTTC. This gives the protein CASSQDGRAGVTYEQYF.

This chain links TRBV29-1 with TRBJ1-2; tentatively, D is TRBD1 (6 bases). Germline loops: CDR1 SQVTM, CDR2 ANQGSEA. This CDR3 comprises 14 residues. The V gene lost 6 bases and the J gene lost 4 bases, with 18 bases spanning the gap. The CDR3: CSVEGGWLGYGYTF. The CDR3 DNA reads TGCAGCGTCGAGGGGGGGTGGTTGGGCTATGGCTACACCTTC.

The V gene is TRBV7-6, the J gene TRBJ2-5; TRBD1 might be the D (5 bases). The ends were cut back, 1 base at V and 5 bases at J, with 11 bases in the middle. CDR3 length equals 14 residues. Germline V gene sequence: CDR1 SGHVS, CDR2 FNYEAQ. CDR3 bases: TGTGCCAGCAGCTTAGATGCAGGGTGGGAGACCCAGTACTTC. It translates to CASSLDAGWETQYF. Combining the CDR3 with reference TRBV7-6 and TRBJ2-5 gives the whole variable domain GAGVSQSPRYKVTKRGQDVALRCDPISGHVSLYWYRQALGQGPEFLTYFNYEAQQDKSGLPNDRFSAERPEGSISTLTIQRTEQRDSAMYRCASSLDAGWETQYFGPGTRLLVL.

This chain joins TRBV4-1 and TRBJ2-2, with D tentatively TRBD1 (5 bases). Per germline, CDR1 MGHRA and CDR2 YSYEKL. V was pared by 0 bases and J by 6 bases, with 8 bases between. This CDR3 contains 14 residues. The DNA for the CDR3 is TGCGCCAGCAGCCAAGATTCGACAGCCGGGGAGCTGTTTTTT. Its translation is CASSQDSTAGELFF.

The V call is TRBV5-1, the J call TRBJ1-2, with TRBD1 matching 11 bases. Germline trimming cut 7 bases from V and 7 bases from J; bases unmatched to any gene: 3. The CDR3 sequence is 12 residues long. CDR1 and CDR2 (germline): SGHRS, YFSETQ. CDR3 protein: CASSGQGAGYTF. CDR3 sequence (DNA): TGCGCCAGCTCCGGACAGGGGGCTGGCTACACCTTC.

The chain employs TRBV27 and TRBJ2-2, with D perhaps TRBD2 (6 bases). V was pared by 5 bases and J by 7 bases, with 8 bases between. The CDR3 extends over 12 amino acids. CDR1 is MNHEY and CDR2 is SMNVEV in the germline V gene (reference sequence). The CDR3 nucleotides read TGTGCCAGCAGTCTCGGGGGCGGGGAGCTGTTTTTT. It codes for CASSLGGGELFF.

The rearrangement links TRBV28 to TRBJ1-1, with 7 bases identical to TRBD1. V lost 7 bases and J lost 2; bases outside the gene matches: 10. Per germline, CDR1 MDHEN and CDR2 SYDVKM. The CDR3 has 15 residues. CDR3 protein: CASTLSRGYNTEAFF. Here the CDR3 DNA reads TGTGCCAGCACCCTCTCCAGGGGGTACAACACTGAAGCTTTCTTT.

This clone was seen once. This chain connects TRBV5-4 to TRBJ2-1, with 7 nucleotides matching TRBD1. The CDR3 is 13 residues long. Unmatched junction bases numbered 5, after V lost 3 bases and J lost 8 bases. CDR1 is SGHNT and CDR2 is YYREEE in the germline V gene (reference sequence). The CDR3 is CASSYGTVDEQFF. The CDR3 nucleotides read TGTGCCAGCAGCTACGGGACAGTCGATGAGCAGTTCTTC. Together with reference TRBV5-4 and TRBJ2-1, the CDR3 gives the full variable domain: ETGVTQSPTHLIKTRGQQVTLRCSSQSGHNTVSWYQQALGQGPQFIFQYYREEENGRGNFPPRFSGLQFPNYSSELNVNALELDDSALYLCASSYGTVDEQFFGPGTRLTVL.

This chain connects TRBV28 to TRBJ1-2, with TRBD1 matching over 7 bases. This CDR3 contains 11 residues. Losses at the gene ends were 8 bases for V and 4 bases for J; bases not matched to a gene: 1. Germline V gene sequence: CDR1 MDHEN, CDR2 SYDVKM. The CDR3 protein is CASGDSYGYTF. The CDR3 nucleotides read TGTGCCAGCGGGGACAGCTATGGCTACACCTTC.

The chain has TRBV19 and TRBJ2-5, with 9 bases lining up with TRBD1. The germline gives CDR1 LNHDA, CDR2 SQIVND (reference sequence). V trimming: 5 bases; J trimming: 2 bases; junction bases outside the gene matches: 6. The CDR3 has 15 amino acids. CDR3 amino acids: CASSSGQGLQETQYF. CDR3 coding DNA: TGTGCCAGTAGTTCGGGACAGGGCCTTCAAGAGACCCAGTACTTC.

The chain is built from TRBV10-3 and TRBJ1-5; no clear D gene. Germline assignment: CDR1 ENHRY and CDR2 SYGVKD. The CDR3 runs 14 residues. Deletions cut 4 bases from V and 6 bases from J, with 13 bases between. The CDR3 spells CAISANEGSQPQHF. The CDR3 DNA follows: TGTGCCATCAGTGCGAACGAGGGCAGTCAGCCCCAGCATTTT.

This clone was seen just once. The chain links TRBV29-1 to TRBJ1-2; D is perhaps TRBD1 (5 bases). V was cut by 6 bases and J by 8 bases, with 10 bases left in between. The CDR3 totals 10 residues. The germline V gene encodes CDR1 SQVTM and CDR2 ANQGSEA. The chain's CDR3 is CSVGTEGYTF. The CDR3 DNA is TGCAGCGTAGGGACTGAAGGCTACACCTTC.

The V call is TRBV5-1, the J call TRBJ2-1; TRBD2 aligns across 16 bases. CDR1 and CDR2 from the germline V gene are SGHRS and YFSETQ. The CDR3 extends over 17 amino acids. Trimming at V came to 7 bases and at J to 5 bases, leaving 9 bases not matched to a gene. CDR3 sequence reads: CASGPGLAGGEDNEQFF. In DNA form, the CDR3 reads TGCGCCAGCGGCCCGGGACTAGCGGGAGGGGAGGACAATGAGCAGTTCTTC.

The genes are TRBV19 and TRBJ2-2, with TRBD1 as a possible D gene (5 bases). Germline CDR1 reads LNHDA; CDR2 reads SQIVND (reference sequence). Between the trimmed V and J ends, which lost 6 bases and 6 bases, there was a span of 17 bases. CDR3 size: 15 residues. The CDR3 DNA is TGTGCCAGTAGGCATCCGGGCAGGGTATCCGGGGAGCTGTTTTTT. It codes for CASRHPGRVSGELFF.

The chain combines TRBV30 with TRBJ1-1; perhaps TRBD1 as D (5 bases). The CDR3 extends over 12 amino acids. V lost 6 bases, J lost 5 bases, and 13 bases lay in between. CDR1 and CDR2 from the germline V gene are GTSNPN and SVGIG (reference sequence). The CDR3 nucleotides are TGTGCCTGTCAGATTGGGGGGACTGAAGCTTTCTTT. It translates to CACQIGGTEAFF.

The CDR3 bases are TGTGCCAGCAGCCCCGGCGTCTCCTATAATTCACCCCTCCACTTT. As protein: CASSPGVSYNSPLHF. The chain employs TRBV28 and TRBJ1-6, with D hard to call. CDR1 and CDR2 (germline): MDHEN, SYDVKM. The germline V and J ends were trimmed by 6 bases and 0 bases, with 9 bases remaining between them. This CDR3 region has 15 residues.

The rearrangement links TRBV18 to TRBJ2-2; 8 bases fit TRBD1. J was trimmed by 2 bases and V by 1 base; bases with no gene match: 6. CDR3 length: 17 residues. Germline CDR1 reads KGHSH; CDR2 reads LQKENI. CDR3 protein: CASSPRLDRGNTGELFF. The CDR3 region has the DNA TGTGCCAGCTCACCACGGCTCGACAGGGGAAACACCGGGGAGCTGTTTTTT.

This clone is a singleton in its sample. The rearrangement joins TRBV5-4 to TRBJ2-3; D is ambiguous. The V end lost 0 bases, the J end lost 4 bases, and 6 bases lay between the germline ends. Germline values: CDR1 SGHNT, CDR2 YYREEE (reference sequence). The CDR3 sequence is 13 residues long. The CDR3 is CASSLEASDTQYF. CDR3 coding DNA: TGTGCCAGCAGCTTGGAAGCGTCAGATACGCAGTATTTT. The complete variable domain, with remaining parts taken from reference TRBV5-4 and TRBJ2-3, reads ETGVTQSPTHLIKTRGQQVTLRCSSQSGHNTVSWYQQALGQGPQFIFQYYREEENGRGNFPPRFSGLQFPNYSSELNVNALELDDSALYLCASSLEASDTQYFGPGTRLTVL.

J is TRBJ2-7 and V is TRBV18, with D maybe TRBD1 (5 bases). Germline V lookup: CDR1 KGHSH, CDR2 LQKENI. The CDR3 contains 14 residues. V dropped 1 base and J dropped 0 bases, with 7 bases sitting between them. The CDR3 DNA reads as TGTGCCAGCTCACCACAGGACAACTCCTACGAGCAGTACGTC. Its protein product is CASSPQDNSYEQYV.

Written as DNA, the CDR3 is TGTGCCAGCAGTTACAGAGCGGGAGAATCCTACGAGCAGTACGTC. This codes for CASSYRAGESYEQYV. The gene calls are TRBV6-6 and TRBJ2-7; TRBD2 matches 8 bases. Germline V gene data show CDR1 as MNHNY and CDR2 as SVGAGI (reference sequence). This CDR3 contains 15 residues. Trimming removed 2 bases from V and 1 base from J; junction bases left unmatched: 4.

The chain has TRBV4-1 and TRBJ2-7, with D maybe TRBD2 (7 bases). CDR1 and CDR2 (germline): MGHRA, YSYEKL. The CDR3 extends over 16 amino acids. V was clipped by 0 bases and J by 0 bases, with 12 bases between them. The CDR3 protein is CASSQDPGGYSYEQYF. In DNA, the CDR3 is TGCGCCAGCAGCCAAGATCCGGGGGGCTACTCCTACGAGCAGTACTTC.

The chain carries TRBV10-1 and TRBJ2-1, with 11 nucleotides matching TRBD1. J lost 8 bases, V lost 4 bases, and 10 bases had no gene match. This CDR3 has 16 residues. CDR1 WNHNN and CDR2 SYGVQD come from the germline V gene (reference sequence). The CDR3 protein is CASSGVWTGGSDEQFF. The DNA of the CDR3 is TGCGCCAGCAGTGGGGTCTGGACAGGGGGCTCGGATGAGCAGTTCTTC.

The genes are TRBV6-1 and TRBJ1-3; TRBD1 matches at 7 bases. The CDR3 length is 15 residues. The ends lost 5 bases at V and 6 bases at J; junction bases unmatched: 10. The germline CDR1 and CDR2 sequences are MNHNS and SASEGT. The CDR3 region is CASSRRQGMENTIYF. In DNA, the CDR3 is TGTGCCAGCAGTCGCCGACAGGGAATGGAAAACACCATATATTTT.

The V and J genes are TRBV10-3 and TRBJ2-1; 10 bases align to TRBD2. CDR1 and CDR2 from the germline V gene are ENHRY and SYGVKD. There are 15 residues in the CDR3. The junction had 7 bases not matched to a gene; V was cut back by 4 bases and J by 7 bases. CDR3 in amino acids: CAISVLAGVDNEQFF. CDR3 coding DNA: TGTGCCATCAGTGTCCTAGCGGGAGTTGATAATGAGCAGTTCTTC.

This clone appeared a single time. The rearrangement joins TRBV2 to TRBJ2-3, with a tentative D call TRBD2 (6 bases). The germline CDR1 and CDR2 sequences are SNHLY and FYNNEI. The CDR3 loop spans 15 amino acids. Between the trimmed V and J ends, which lost 3 bases and 1 base, there was a span of 11 bases. CDR3 DNA: TGTGCCAGCAGTGAGAGATGGGGGGGCACAGATACGCAGTATTTT. This codes for CASSERWGGTDTQYF.

V and J are TRBV5-4 and TRBJ2-6; D perhaps matches TRBD2 (6 bases). Trimming stripped 4 bases from V and 1 base from J, with 12 bases between. From germline, CDR1 is SGHNT and CDR2 YYREEE (reference sequence). This CDR3 contains 16 residues. For the CDR3, the DNA is TGTGCCAGCAGCGGGTTAGGAGGGTCTGGGGCCAACGTCCTGACTTTC. It encodes CASSGLGGSGANVLTF. Based on the CDR3 plus reference TRBV5-4 and TRBJ2-6, the full variable domain is ETGVTQSPTHLIKTRGQQVTLRCSSQSGHNTVSWYQQALGQGPQFIFQYYREEENGRGNFPPRFSGLQFPNYSSELNVNALELDDSALYLCASSGLGGSGANVLTFGAGSRLTVL.